These T cell receptor beta chains were read from a single sample in a study of T cell changes during pregnancy in multiple sclerosis. The protocol was immunoSEQ multiplex PCR, while the TCRdb copy is restricted to in-frame clones and leaves out a portion. This sample has 30,000 to 40,000 clones, with approximately 90% found just once. The source was CD4+ T cells from peripheral blood mononuclear cells, collected in the third trimester of pregnancy. The source of these receptors is a female donor with multiple sclerosis, enrolled in a pregnancy study. CDR3s include the opening cysteine and the closing phenylalanine or tryptophan. Each record gives: clone size, V gene, J gene, D gene, CDR3 protein, CDR3 DNA. D genes are given only for firm matches. Clone size is stated in some rows and not others, as once, few, many or a class when expanded.

clone_size: .
v_call: TRBV5-1
j_call: TRBJ2-7
d_call: TRBD2
cdr3_aa: CASSLESGRVAEQYF
cdr3_nt: TGCGCCAGCAGCTTGGAGAGCGGGAGGGTGGCCGAGCAGTACTTC

clone_size: .
v_call: TRBV7-2
j_call: TRBJ2-2
d_call: TRBD2
cdr3_aa: CASSLPLAANTGELFF
cdr3_nt: TGTGCCAGCAGCTTACCTCTAGCGGCGAACACCGGGGAGCTGTTTTTT

clone_size: .
v_call: TRBV30
j_call: TRBJ1-2
d_call: .
cdr3_aa: CAWSSSGSSLSYGYTF
cdr3_nt: TGTGCCTGGAGTTCTAGCGGGAGCTCTCTGAGCTATGGCTACACCTTC

clone_size: .
v_call: TRBV4-2
j_call: TRBJ1-3
d_call: TRBD1
cdr3_aa: CASSQDGTDGNTIYF
cdr3_nt: TGTGCCAGCAGCCAAGATGGGACAGACGGAAACACCATATATTTT

clone_size: few
v_call: TRBV5-1
j_call: TRBJ2-7
d_call: .
cdr3_aa: CASSSGEPGPTYEQYF
cdr3_nt: TGCGCCAGCAGCTCGGGGGAGCCCGGGCCCACCTACGAGCAGTACTTC

clone_size: once
v_call: TRBV18
j_call: TRBJ2-7
d_call: .
cdr3_aa: CASSPPLVAYEQYF
cdr3_nt: TGTGCCAGCTCACCACCATTAGTAGCCTACGAGCAGTACTTC

clone_size: .
v_call: TRBV29-1
j_call: TRBJ2-5
d_call: .
cdr3_aa: CSVVRGETQYF
cdr3_nt: TGCAGCGTTGTCAGGGGAGAGACCCAGTACTTC

clone_size: .
v_call: TRBV7-9
j_call: TRBJ2-3
d_call: TRBD2
cdr3_aa: CASSSSGRAVDTQYF
cdr3_nt: TGTGCCAGCAGCTCTAGCGGGAGGGCCGTAGATACGCAGTATTTT

clone_size: .
v_call: TRBV4-3
j_call: TRBJ2-7
d_call: TRBD1
cdr3_aa: CASSPWTGAYEQYF
cdr3_nt: TGCGCCAGCAGCCCATGGACAGGGGCCTACGAGCAGTACTTC

clone_size: .
v_call: TRBV10-3
j_call: TRBJ2-7
d_call: .
cdr3_aa: CAISVGAGAYEQYF
cdr3_nt: TGTGCCATCAGTGTCGGGGCAGGGGCCTACGAGCAGTACTTC

clone_size: .
v_call: TRBV2
j_call: TRBJ2-2
d_call: .
cdr3_aa: CAGGTANTGELFF
cdr3_nt: TGTGCCGGCGGGACAGCGAACACCGGGGAGCTGTTTTTT